The entry below describes one T cell receptor beta chain. Its antigen is currently unknown. This record comes from a study of cytomegalovirus exposure and HLA in healthy donors. Study-wide findings and caveats: The sole available immune exposure information was CMV serostatus. TCR beta V segments were, for the most part, productive about 87% or about 30% of the time in an earlier analysis.

The PCR employed 60 Vbeta primers together with 13 Jbeta primers. Original processing methods: Roughly 12 million shared chains were among about 80 million unique TCR beta chains counted in a later analysis. Profiled with immunoSEQ multiplex PCR; TCRdb holds only in-frame clones, not every one. That table is the source of V, J and clone size, and D and trimming were worked out from the DNA. The sample records about 130,000 clones, about 68% being singletons. The CDR3 has 15 amino acids. CDR1 is SGDLS and CDR2 is YYNGEE in the germline V gene. V shed 0 bases, J shed 8 bases, and the junction held 6 bases outside the gene matches.

Sequenced sample: PBMCs. The chain links TRBV9 to TRBJ1-2, with 11 positions matching TRBD1. This clonotype originated in a human donor in good health. The CDR3 protein is CASSVDGQGARGYTF. CDR3 DNA sequence: TGTGCCAGCAGCGTAGACGGACAGGGGGCGCGGGGCTACACCTTC. The whole variable domain, remainder taken from reference TRBV9 and TRBJ1-2, is DSGVTQTPKHLITATGQRVTLRCSPRSGDLSVYWYQQSLDQGLQFLIQYYNGEERAKGNILERFSAQQFPDLHSELNLSSLELGDSALYFCASSVDGQGARGYTFGSGTRLTVV.